These T cell receptor beta chains were read from a single sample in a study of CD8 T cells in Susac syndrome. TCRdb re-called the immunoSEQ multiplex PCR reads through MiXCR, storing one row per CDR3 protein. This table holds some 300,000 distinct CDR3 sequences, approximately 91% found once. The sample comprised CD8+ T cells from PBMCs. Every receptor here comes from a human donor with multiple sclerosis. Both conserved end residues are part of each CDR3. A D gene is named only where the DNA matches it firmly. Some rows have no size entry. The others give once, few or many, or a class for an expanded clone.

d_gene,j_gene,abundance,v_gene,CDR3nt,CDR3aa
TRBD1,TRBJ1-2,.,TRBV18,TGTGCCAGCTCACCACCCCAGGGGGCGCTTAACTATGGCTACACCTTC,CASSPPQGALNYGYTF
TRBD2,TRBJ2-1,.,TRBV7-9,TGTGCCAGCAGGTCAGGACTAGCGGGGTTCAATGAGCAGTTCTTC,CASRSGLAGFNEQFF
TRBD2,TRBJ2-7,.,TRBV25-1,TGTGCCAGCAGCCCCCGGGGGGAGCTTTTCGAGCAGTACTTC,CASSPRGELFEQYF
TRBD1,TRBJ2-2,.,TRBV29-1,TGCAGCGTTGTCGGGACAGCCACCGGGGAGCTGTTTTTT,CSVVGTATGELFF
.,TRBJ1-5,.,TRBV11-2,TGTGCCAGCAGCTTAGAGTGGGGGGTAAATCAGCCCCAGCATTTT,CASSLEWGVNQPQHF
TRBD2,TRBJ2-2,.,TRBV19,TGTGCCAGTAGTACGGGGGGTCCCGGGGAGCTGTTTTTT,CASSTGGPGELFF
.,TRBJ2-1,once,TRBV9,TGTGCCAGCAGCGTAGAAGGACTTTACAATGAGCAGTTCTTC,CASSVEGLYNEQFF
TRBD1,TRBJ1-2,.,TRBV30,TGTGCCTGGAGGCGGGACCGGACAGGGCTCGGAATTAAGTATGGCTACACCTTC,CAWRRDRTGLGIKYGYTF
TRBD1,TRBJ1-5,.,TRBV7-8,TGTGCCAGCAGCGGAGAGATAGGGGGCTATCAGCCCCAGCATTTT,CASSGEIGGYQPQHF
.,TRBJ1-2,once,TRBV29-1,TGCAGCGTTGAGACACAGGATATCTATGGCTACACCTTC,CSVETQDIYGYTF
.,TRBJ2-3,.,TRBV29-1,TGCAGCGTTGGTGGTAGCGGACTCACAGATACGCAGTATTTT,CSVGGSGLTDTQYF
.,TRBJ2-1,.,TRBV11-1,TGTGCCAGCAGCCCCCGAATTGGCTCCAATGAGCAGTTCTTC,CASSPRIGSNEQFF
.,TRBJ2-7,.,TRBV6-6,TGTGCCAGCAGTTACGAAGAGGGCTCCTACGAGCAGTACTTC,CASSYEEGSYEQYF
TRBD2,TRBJ2-5,.,TRBV4-2,TGTGCCAGCAGCCATAACGGTCCAGCGGGAGGGGTAGAGACCCAGTACTTC,CASSHNGPAGGVETQYF